This TCR beta chain came from a study of molecular identifiers for immune sequencing clone quantification. Bulk libraries came from a prior protocol with listed TCR primers. MiXCR, applied by TCRdb to the PCR reads, yields one record per CDR3 protein. The table includes about 500,000 distinct CDR3 sequences, around a fifth detected once. Study-wide points: Clonotypes surpassing 20 RNA copies contained over 97% of effector molecules, versus under 1% in naive cells.

Concerning this clonotype itself: Its target is unknown. Since a much larger clone is just one base distant, this may be a read error.

Germline CDR1 MNHEY, CDR2 SVGAGI. This CDR3 region has 17 residues. V usage is TRBV6-5 and J usage is TRBJ2-7, with D perhaps TRBD1 (5 bases). Sequencing was carried out using naive CD8+ T cells from blood, with Jurkat cell RNA spiked in. Described subset: FACS-sorted CD8+CD4-CCR7+CD45RA+ naive T cells. The clonotype comes from a human donor in good health. Some libraries in this study had Jurkat cell RNA spiked in. The CDR3 bases are TGTGCCAGCAGTTACTCGAAGGCAGGACAAAGATCCTACGAGCAGTGCTTC. Its translation is CASSYSKAGQRSYEQCF.